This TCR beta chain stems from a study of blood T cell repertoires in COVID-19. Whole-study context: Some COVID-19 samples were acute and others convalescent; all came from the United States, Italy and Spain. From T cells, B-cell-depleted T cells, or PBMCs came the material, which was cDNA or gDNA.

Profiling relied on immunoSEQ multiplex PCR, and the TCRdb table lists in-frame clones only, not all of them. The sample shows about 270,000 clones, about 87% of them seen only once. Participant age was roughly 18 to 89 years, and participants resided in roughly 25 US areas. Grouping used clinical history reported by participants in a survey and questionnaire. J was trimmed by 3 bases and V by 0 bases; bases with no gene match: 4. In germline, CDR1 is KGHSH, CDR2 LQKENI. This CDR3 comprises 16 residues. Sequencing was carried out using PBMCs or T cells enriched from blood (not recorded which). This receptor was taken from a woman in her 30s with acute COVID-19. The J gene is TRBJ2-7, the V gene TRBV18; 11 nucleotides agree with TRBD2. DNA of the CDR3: TGTGCCAGCTCACCACCGGGGACTAGCGGCCTCTACGAGCAGTACTTC. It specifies CASSPPGTSGLYEQYF.